The source of this T cell receptor beta chain is a study of naive and memory T cell subsets. The beta constant-region primer was an equimolar mix of two oligonucleotides covering TRBC1 and TRBC2. Nested alpha and beta constant-region primers with the SP2 primer drove four PCR rounds on ligated cDNA. An oligonucleotide with the SP2 primer and a 12-nucleotide UMI was ligated to the cDNA 3' end. TCRdb independently ran MiXCR on the UMI-ligation and nested PCR reads; one entry per CDR3 protein. The table records 90,000 to 120,000 distinct CDR3 sequences, approximately 14% of them present only once. Germline-derived CDR1 and CDR2 are SGHNT and YYREEE (reference sequence). This CDR3 is 13 amino acids long. Trimming took 2 bases from V and 7 from J; bases not matched to a gene: 6. In its sample, this clonotype was seen a few times. The target antigen is unknown. Study-level findings and limits: Activation and differentiation may alter RNA-based TCR counts. Over 90% of naive TCR sequences appeared only once, unlike memory subsets. Gini index rose across naive, CM, EM and EMRA in CD4 and CD8. A few larger clonotypes appeared in naive repertoires, especially CD8, possibly memory cells re-expressing CD45RA.

The sample consisted of naive CD8+ T cells from blood. This TCR was recovered from a human donor in good health. V usage is TRBV5-4 and J usage is TRBJ2-7; 7 bases are shared with TRBD2. Written as DNA, the CDR3 is TGTGCCAGCAGCTTCGGAGGCGGGGGTGAGCAGTACTTC. It yields the protein CASSFGGGGEQYF.